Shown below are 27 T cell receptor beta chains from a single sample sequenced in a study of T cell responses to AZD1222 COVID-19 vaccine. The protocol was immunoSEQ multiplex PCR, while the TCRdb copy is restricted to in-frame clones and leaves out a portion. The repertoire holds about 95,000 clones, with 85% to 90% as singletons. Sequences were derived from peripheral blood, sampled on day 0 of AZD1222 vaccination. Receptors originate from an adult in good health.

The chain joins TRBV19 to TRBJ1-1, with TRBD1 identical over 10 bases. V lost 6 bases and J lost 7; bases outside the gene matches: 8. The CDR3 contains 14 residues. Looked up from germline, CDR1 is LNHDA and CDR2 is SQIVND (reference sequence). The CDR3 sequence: CASSPTGGGGEAFF. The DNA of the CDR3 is TGTGCCAGTAGCCCGACAGGGGGCGGCGGTGAAGCTTTCTTT.

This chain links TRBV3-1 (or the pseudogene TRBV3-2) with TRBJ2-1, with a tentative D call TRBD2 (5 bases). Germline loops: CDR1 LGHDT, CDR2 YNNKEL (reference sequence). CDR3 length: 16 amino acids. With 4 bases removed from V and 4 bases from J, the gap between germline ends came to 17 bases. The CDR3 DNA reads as TGTGCCAGCAGCCTTTCGAGCGGATTATTTTACAATGAGCAGTTCTTC. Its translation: CASSLSSGLFYNEQFF.

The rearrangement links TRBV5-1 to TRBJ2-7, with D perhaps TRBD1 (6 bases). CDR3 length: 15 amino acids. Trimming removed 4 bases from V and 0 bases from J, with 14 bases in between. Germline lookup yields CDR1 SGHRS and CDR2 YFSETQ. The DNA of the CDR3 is TGCGCCAGCAGCCCCACAGGGTCTAGCTCCTACGAGCAGTACTTC. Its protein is CASSPTGSSSYEQYF.

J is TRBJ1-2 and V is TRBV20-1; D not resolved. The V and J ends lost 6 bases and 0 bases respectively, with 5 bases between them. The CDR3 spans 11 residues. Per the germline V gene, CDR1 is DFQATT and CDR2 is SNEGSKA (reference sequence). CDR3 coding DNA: TGCAGTGCATTAGCTAACTATGGCTACACCTTC. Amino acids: CSALANYGYTF.

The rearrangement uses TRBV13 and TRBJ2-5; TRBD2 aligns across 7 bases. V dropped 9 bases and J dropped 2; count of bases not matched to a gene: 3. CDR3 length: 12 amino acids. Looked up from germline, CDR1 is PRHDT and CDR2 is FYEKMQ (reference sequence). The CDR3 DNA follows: TGTGCCAGTCGAGCGGGGCAAGAGACCCAGTACTTC. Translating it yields CASRAGQETQYF.

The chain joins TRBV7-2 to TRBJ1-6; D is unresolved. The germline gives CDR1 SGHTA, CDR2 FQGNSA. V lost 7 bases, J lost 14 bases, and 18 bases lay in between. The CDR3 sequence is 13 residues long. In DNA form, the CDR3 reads TGTGCCAGCACCTCCCCCCCATCGTCCTCCCTCCACTTT. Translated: CASTSPPSSSLHF.

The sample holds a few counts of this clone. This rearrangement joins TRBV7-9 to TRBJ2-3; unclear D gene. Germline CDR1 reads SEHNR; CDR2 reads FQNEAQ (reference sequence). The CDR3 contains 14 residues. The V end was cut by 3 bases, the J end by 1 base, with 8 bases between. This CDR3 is CASSFSVGTDTQYF. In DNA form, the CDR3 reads TGTGCCAGCAGCTTTTCGGTAGGCACAGATACGCAGTATTTT. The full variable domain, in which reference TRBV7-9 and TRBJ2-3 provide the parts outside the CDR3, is DTGVSQNPRHKITKRGQNVTFRCDPISEHNRLYWYRQTLGQGPEFLTYFQNEAQLEKSRLLSDRFSAERPKGSFSTLEIQRTEQGDSAMYLCASSFSVGTDTQYFGPGTRLTVL.

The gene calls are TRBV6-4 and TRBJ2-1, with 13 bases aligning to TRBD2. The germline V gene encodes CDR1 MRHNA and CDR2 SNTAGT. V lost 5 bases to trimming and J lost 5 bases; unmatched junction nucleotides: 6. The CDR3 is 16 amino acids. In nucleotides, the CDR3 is TGTGCCAGCAGTCAAACCGGGACTAGCGGGGACAATGAGCAGTTCTTC. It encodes CASSQTGTSGDNEQFF.

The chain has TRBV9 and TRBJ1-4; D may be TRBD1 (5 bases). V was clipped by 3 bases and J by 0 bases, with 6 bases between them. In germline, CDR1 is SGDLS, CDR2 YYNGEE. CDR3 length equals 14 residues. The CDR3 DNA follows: TGTGCCAGCAGCGCGGGGGCAACTAATGAAAAACTGTTTTTT. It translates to CASSAGATNEKLFF. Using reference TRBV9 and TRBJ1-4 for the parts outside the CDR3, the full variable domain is DSGVTQTPKHLITATGQRVTLRCSPRSGDLSVYWYQQSLDQGLQFLIQYYNGEERAKGNILERFSAQQFPDLHSELNLSSLELGDSALYFCASSAGATNEKLFFGSGTQLSVL.

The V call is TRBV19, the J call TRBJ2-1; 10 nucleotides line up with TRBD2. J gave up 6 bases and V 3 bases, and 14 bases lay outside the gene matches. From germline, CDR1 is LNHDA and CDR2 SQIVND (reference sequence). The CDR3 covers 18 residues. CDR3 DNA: TGTGCCAGTAGTATGGCTAGCGGGGGCCACGCGCTTATCAATGAGCAGTTCTTC. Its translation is CASSMASGGHALINEQFF. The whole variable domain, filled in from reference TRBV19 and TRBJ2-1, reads DGGITQSPKYLFRKEGQNVTLSCEQNLNHDAMYWYRQDPGQGLRLIYYSQIVNDFQKGDIAEGYSVSREKKESFPLTVTSAQKNPTAFYLCASSMASGGHALINEQFFGPGTRLTVL.

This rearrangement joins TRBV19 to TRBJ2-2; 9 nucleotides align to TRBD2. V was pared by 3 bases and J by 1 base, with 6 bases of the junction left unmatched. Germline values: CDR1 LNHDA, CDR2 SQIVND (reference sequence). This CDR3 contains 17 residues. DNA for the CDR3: TGTGCCAGTAGTATCCAACCGACTAGCGGGAACACCGGGGAGCTGTTTTTT. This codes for CASSIQPTSGNTGELFF.

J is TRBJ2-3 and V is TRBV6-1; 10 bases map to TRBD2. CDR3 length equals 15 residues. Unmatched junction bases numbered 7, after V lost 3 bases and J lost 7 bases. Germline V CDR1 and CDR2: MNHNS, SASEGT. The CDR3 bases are TGTGCCAGCAGTGATCTAGCGGGGGAACATCATACGCAGTATTTT. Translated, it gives CASSDLAGEHHTQYF.

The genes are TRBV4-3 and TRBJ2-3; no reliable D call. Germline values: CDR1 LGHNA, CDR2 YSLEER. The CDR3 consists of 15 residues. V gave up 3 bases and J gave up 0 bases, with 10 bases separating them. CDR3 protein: CASSHHARSTDTQYF. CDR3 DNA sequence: TGCGCCAGCAGCCACCATGCGAGGAGCACAGATACGCAGTATTTT.

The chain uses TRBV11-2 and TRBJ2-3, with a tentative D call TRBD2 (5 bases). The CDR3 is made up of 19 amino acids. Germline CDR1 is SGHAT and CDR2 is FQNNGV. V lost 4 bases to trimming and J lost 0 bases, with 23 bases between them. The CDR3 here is CASSSLRTRTSTSTDTQYF. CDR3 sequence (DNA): TGTGCCAGCAGCTCCTTACGGACTCGAACCTCTACTAGCACAGATACGCAGTATTTT.

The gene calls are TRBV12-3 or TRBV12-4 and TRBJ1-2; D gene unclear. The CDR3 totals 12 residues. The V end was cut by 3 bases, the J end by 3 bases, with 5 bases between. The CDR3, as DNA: TGTGCCAGCAGTTTTGGGGACTATGGCTACACCTTC. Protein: CASSFGDYGYTF.

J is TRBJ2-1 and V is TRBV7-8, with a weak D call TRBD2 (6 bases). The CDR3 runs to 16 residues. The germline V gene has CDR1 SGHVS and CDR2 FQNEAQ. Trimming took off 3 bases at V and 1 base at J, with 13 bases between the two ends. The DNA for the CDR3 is TGTGCCAGCAGCTTGCTGGATCGGGGGTCCTACAATGAGCAGTTCTTC. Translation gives CASSLLDRGSYNEQFF.

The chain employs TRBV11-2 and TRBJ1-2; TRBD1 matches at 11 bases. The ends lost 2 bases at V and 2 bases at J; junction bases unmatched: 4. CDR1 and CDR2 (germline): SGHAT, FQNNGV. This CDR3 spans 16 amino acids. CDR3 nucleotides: TGTGCCAGCAGCTTAAGGGGGACAGGGGGAAACTATGGCTACACCTTC. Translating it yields CASSLRGTGGNYGYTF.

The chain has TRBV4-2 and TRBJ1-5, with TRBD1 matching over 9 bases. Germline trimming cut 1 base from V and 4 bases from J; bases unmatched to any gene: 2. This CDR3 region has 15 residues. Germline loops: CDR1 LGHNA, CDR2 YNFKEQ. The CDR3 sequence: CASSQGDRGNQPQHF. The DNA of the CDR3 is TGTGCCAGCAGCCAAGGCGACAGGGGGAATCAGCCCCAGCATTTT.

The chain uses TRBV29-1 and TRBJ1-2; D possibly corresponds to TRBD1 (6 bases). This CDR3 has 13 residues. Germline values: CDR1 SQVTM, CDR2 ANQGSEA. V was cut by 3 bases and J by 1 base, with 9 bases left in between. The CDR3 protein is CSVETGINYGYTF. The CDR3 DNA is TGCAGCGTTGAGACAGGAATTAACTATGGCTACACCTTC. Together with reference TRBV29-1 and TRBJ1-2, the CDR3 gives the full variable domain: SAVISQKPSRDICQRGTSLTIQCQVDSQVTMMFWYRQQPGQSLTLIATANQGSEATYESGFVIDKFPISRPNLTFSTLTVSNMSPEDSSIYLCSVETGINYGYTFGSGTRLTVV.

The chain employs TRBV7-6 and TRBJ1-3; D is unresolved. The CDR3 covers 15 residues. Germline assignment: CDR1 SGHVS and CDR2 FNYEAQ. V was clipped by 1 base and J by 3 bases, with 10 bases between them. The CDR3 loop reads CASSLDGYDGNTIYF. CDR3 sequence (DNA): TGTGCCAGCAGCTTAGACGGGTACGATGGAAACACCATATATTTT.

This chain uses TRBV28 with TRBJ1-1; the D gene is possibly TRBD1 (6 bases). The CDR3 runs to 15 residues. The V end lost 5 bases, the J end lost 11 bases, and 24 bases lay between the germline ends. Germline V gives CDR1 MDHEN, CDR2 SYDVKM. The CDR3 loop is CASSPLHTGAMGAFF. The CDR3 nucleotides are TGTGCCAGCAGTCCACTCCACACGGGGGCGATGGGGGCTTTCTTT. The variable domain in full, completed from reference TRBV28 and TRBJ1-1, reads DVKVTQSSRYLVKRTGEKVFLECVQDMDHENMFWYRQDPGLGLRLIYFSYDVKMKEKGDIPEGYSVSREKKERFSLILESASTNQTSMYLCASSPLHTGAMGAFFGQGTRLTVV.

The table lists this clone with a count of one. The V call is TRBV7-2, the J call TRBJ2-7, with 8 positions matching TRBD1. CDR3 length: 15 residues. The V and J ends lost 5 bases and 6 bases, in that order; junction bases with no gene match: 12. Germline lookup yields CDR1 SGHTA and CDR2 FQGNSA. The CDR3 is CASSPSAGGWGEQYF. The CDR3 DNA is TGTGCCAGCAGCCCTTCGGCAGGGGGCTGGGGCGAGCAGTACTTC.

This CDR3 is CASSLVGNQPQHF. CDR3 coding DNA: TGCGCCAGCAGCTTGGTAGGAAATCAGCCCCAGCATTTT. The V and J genes are TRBV5-1 and TRBJ1-5, with D unresolved. The CDR3 runs to 13 residues. Trimming removed 0 bases at V and 4 bases at J, with 5 bases between. Germline V gives CDR1 SGHRS, CDR2 YFSETQ.

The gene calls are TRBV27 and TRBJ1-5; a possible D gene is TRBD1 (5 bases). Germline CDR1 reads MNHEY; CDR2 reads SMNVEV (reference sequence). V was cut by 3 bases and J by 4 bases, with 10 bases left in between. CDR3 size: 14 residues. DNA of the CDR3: TGTGCCAGCAGTTTCCTGGGACCAAATCAGCCCCAGCATTTT. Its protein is CASSFLGPNQPQHF.

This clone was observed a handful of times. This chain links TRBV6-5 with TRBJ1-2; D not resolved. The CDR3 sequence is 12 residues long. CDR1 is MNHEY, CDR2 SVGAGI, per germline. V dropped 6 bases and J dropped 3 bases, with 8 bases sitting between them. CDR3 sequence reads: CASRTVYYGYTF. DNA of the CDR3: TGTGCCAGCAGGACGGTTTACTATGGCTACACCTTC.

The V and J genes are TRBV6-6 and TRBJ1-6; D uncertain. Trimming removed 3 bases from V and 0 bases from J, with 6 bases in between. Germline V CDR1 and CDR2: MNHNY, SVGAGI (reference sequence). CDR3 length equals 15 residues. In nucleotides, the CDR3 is TGTGCCAGCAGTTATACCAGCTCCTATAATTCACCCCTCCACTTT. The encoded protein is CASSYTSSYNSPLHF.

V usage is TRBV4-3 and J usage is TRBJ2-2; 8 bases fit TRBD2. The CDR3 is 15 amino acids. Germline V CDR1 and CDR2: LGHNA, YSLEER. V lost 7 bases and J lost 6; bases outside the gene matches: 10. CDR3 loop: CASKGPGGSAGELFF. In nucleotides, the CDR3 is TGCGCCAGCAAGGGGCCGGGGGGGTCCGCCGGGGAGCTGTTTTTT.